This passage covers 22 T cell receptor beta chains from one sample sequenced in a study of glioma-infiltrating T cells after dendritic cell vaccination. Sequencing used immunoSEQ multiplex PCR; TCRdb keeps in-frame clones, though not all of them. The sample consists of fewer than 45,000 clones, approximately 80% of them appearing once. This material consisted of blood, taken before dendritic cell vaccination. The source of these receptors is a human donor with glioblastoma.

The J gene is TRBJ1-6, the V gene TRBV6-5; a weak D match, TRBD1 (6 bases). The CDR3 runs 15 residues. CDR1 and CDR2 from the germline V gene are MNHEY and SVGAGI. The ends were cut back, 8 bases at V and 7 bases at J, with 18 bases in the middle. This CDR3 is CASGSMDSKNSPLHF. The CDR3 bases are TGTGCCAGCGGAAGCATGGACAGTAAGAATTCACCCCTCCACTTT.

The chain combines TRBV7-6 with TRBJ2-7, with a weak D call TRBD2 (5 bases). There are 13 residues in the CDR3. CDR1 is SGHVS and CDR2 is FNYEAQ in the germline V gene. Trimming shortened V by 2 bases and J by 6 bases, and 11 bases separated the two germline ends. The DNA of the CDR3 is TGTGCCAGCAGCTTAAATTCACTAGGCGAGCAGTACTTC. Its protein is CASSLNSLGEQYF.

J is TRBJ2-5 and V is TRBV6-5; a possible D gene is TRBD1 (6 bases). V was cut by 3 bases and J by 3 bases, with 14 bases left in between. Per the germline V gene, CDR1 is MNHEY and CDR2 is SVGAGI. The CDR3 is 15 amino acids. The CDR3 is CASSYLSRGKETQYF. CDR3 in DNA: TGTGCCAGCAGTTATCTGTCTAGGGGGAAAGAGACCCAGTACTTC.

The chain links TRBV7-9 to TRBJ1-4; TRBD1 might be the D (6 bases). Germline V gene data show CDR1 as SEHNR and CDR2 as FQNEAQ (reference sequence). This CDR3 contains 15 residues. The V end was cut by 1 base, the J end by 3 bases, with 9 bases between. DNA of the CDR3: TGTGCCAGCAGCTTAGTTCAGGGGCCTAATGAAAAACTGTTTTTT. Its translation is CASSLVQGPNEKLFF.

This clone has more than one count but fewer than ten. The rearrangement links TRBV11-2 to TRBJ2-1; 9 bases match TRBD2. The CDR3 is made up of 17 amino acids. V shed 0 bases and J 10 bases; nucleotides not matched to a gene: 13. Germline V gives CDR1 SGHAT, CDR2 FQNNGV. CDR3 DNA: TGTGCCAGCAGCTTAGATGCGGCGGGGGGGCCAGGGTTCGAGCAGTTCTTC. Protein: CASSLDAAGGPGFEQFF. Full variable domain (outside the CDR3, taken from reference TRBV11-2 and TRBJ2-1): EAGVAQSPRYKIIEKRQSVAFWCNPISGHATLYWYQQILGQGPKLLIQFQNNGVVDDSQLPKDRFSAERLKGVDSTLKIQPAKLEDSAVYLCASSLDAAGGPGFEQFFGPGTRLTVL.

Turning to this clone: The junction shows a germline mismatch at one end, possibly a read error. The rearrangement joins TRBV9 to TRBJ2-4, with TRBD1 as a possible D gene (6 bases). The CDR3 is 12 residues long. Germline lookup yields CDR1 SGDLS and CDR2 YYNGEE. CDR3 region: CASSVDRDVLNF. The CDR3 DNA is TGTGCCAGCAGCGTAGACAGGGACGTTCTGAACTTC.

The chain recombines TRBV15 with TRBJ2-1, with D perhaps TRBD1 (5 bases). The CDR3 spans 14 residues. Germline values: CDR1 LNHNV, CDR2 YYDKDF (reference sequence). Trimming left V 0 bases short and J 8 bases short, with 11 bases between. In nucleotides, the CDR3 is TGTGCCACCAGCAGAGATAGGTGGGGCGATGAGCAGTTCTTC. Its protein product is CATSRDRWGDEQFF.

This chain joins TRBV6-4 and TRBJ2-5; 9 nucleotides agree with TRBD2. Germline V gene sequence: CDR1 MRHNA, CDR2 SNTAGT. The CDR3 is 15 residues long. Trimming cost V 4 bases and J 8 bases; bases outside gene matches: 11. The CDR3: CASSAPAGGPGTQYF. The DNA for the CDR3 is TGTGCCAGCAGTGCCCCAGCGGGGGGCCCAGGAACCCAGTACTTC.

The chain couples TRBV6-5 to TRBJ2-7, with a tentative D call TRBD1 (6 bases). V dropped 0 bases and J dropped 3 bases, with 12 bases sitting between them. CDR3 length: 15 residues. Germline CDR1 is MNHEY and CDR2 is SVGAGI. For the CDR3, the DNA is TGTGCCAGCAGTTACTCGGGGGCCGGGGACTACGAGCAGTACTTC. It encodes CASSYSGAGDYEQYF.

This chain connects TRBV15 to TRBJ2-1; 9 bases map to TRBD1. From germline, CDR1 is LNHNV and CDR2 YYDKDF (reference sequence). The CDR3 totals 16 residues. V lost 1 base and J lost 8; bases outside the gene matches: 9. CDR3 in amino acids: CATSRGLGDRVDEQFF. The CDR3 nucleotides are TGTGCCACCAGCAGAGGCCTAGGGGACAGGGTCGATGAGCAGTTCTTC.

This clone was detected only once. CDR3 in DNA: TGTGCCAGCAGTTACTTCGTATCGGAAGGGGGGGTAAAACTGTTTTTT. It is translated as CASSYFVSEGGVKLFF. V usage is TRBV6-5 and J usage is TRBJ1-4; tentative D call: TRBD1 (6 bases). Germline V lookup: CDR1 MNHEY, CDR2 SVGAGI. The CDR3 is 16 residues long. V was pared by 1 base and J by 10 bases, with 19 bases between.

The rearrangement links TRBV6-4 to TRBJ1-1, with D maybe TRBD1 (6 bases). CDR1 is MRHNA, CDR2 SNTAGT, per germline. With 6 bases removed from V and 2 bases from J, the gap between germline ends came to 19 bases. The CDR3 is 16 amino acids. In DNA, the CDR3 is TGTGCCAGCAGAAGGACGACAGGCCCTAACAACACTGAAGCTTTCTTT. Protein product: CASRRTTGPNNTEAFF.

The chain has TRBV5-1 and TRBJ2-7, with 8 bases that match TRBD1. Trimming took 3 bases from V and 7 from J; bases not matched to a gene: 3. The germline V gene has CDR1 SGHRS and CDR2 YFSETQ. This CDR3 has 12 amino acids. Here the CDR3 DNA reads TGCGCCAGCAGCTCCAGGGGGCTTGAGCAGTACTTC. It is translated as CASSSRGLEQYF.

This clone has just a few counts. The chain is built from TRBV7-9 and TRBJ2-5, with D perhaps matching TRBD2 (5 bases). Germline CDR1 is SEHNR and CDR2 is FQNEAQ (reference sequence). This CDR3 comprises 15 residues. V lost 7 bases and J 5 bases, leaving 20 bases between the germline ends. CDR3 nucleotides: TGTGCCAGCAAGAGTTCGGGCGGGTCTGGGGAGACCCAGTACTTC. Its translation: CASKSSGGSGETQYF.

This clone has a handful of counts. The V call is TRBV2, the J call TRBJ2-7; TRBD1 aligns across 10 bases. This CDR3 comprises 15 residues. The ends lost 3 bases at V and 2 bases at J; junction bases unmatched: 4. Germline V gene sequence: CDR1 SNHLY, CDR2 FYNNEI. The CDR3 bases are TGTGCCAGCAGTGACTGGGACAGGGGAACCTACGAGCAGTACTTC. It encodes CASSDWDRGTYEQYF. The full variable domain, with the rest looked up from reference TRBV2 and TRBJ2-7, is EPEVTQTPSHQVTQMGQEVILRCVPISNHLYFYWYRQILGQKVEFLVSFYNNEISEKSEIFDDQFSVERPDGSNFTLKIRSTKLEDSAMYFCASSDWDRGTYEQYFGPGTRLTVT.

This rearrangement joins TRBV19 to TRBJ2-6; TRBD1 might be the D (5 bases). CDR3 size: 15 residues. V dropped 9 bases and J dropped 0 bases, with 12 bases sitting between them. Germline V CDR1 and CDR2: LNHDA, SQIVND (reference sequence). CDR3 coding DNA: TGTGCCAGCAGGGATTTTACCTCTGGGGCCAACGTCCTGACTTTC. Protein product: CASRDFTSGANVLTF.

V and J are TRBV19 and TRBJ2-3; 9 positions match TRBD1. This CDR3 is built from 13 residues. Germline V gene sequence: CDR1 LNHDA, CDR2 SQIVND (reference sequence). With V trimmed by 8 bases and J by 1 base, 1 base remained unmatched. In DNA, the CDR3 is TGTGCCAGTCGGGACAGGGGCACAGATACGCAGTATTTT. This translates into CASRDRGTDTQYF.

This chain joins TRBV5-1 and TRBJ2-2; no clear D. Per the germline V gene, CDR1 is SGHRS and CDR2 is YFSETQ. V dropped 1 base and J dropped 5 bases, with 12 bases sitting between them. The CDR3 length is 15 residues. CDR3 nucleotide sequence: TGCGCCAGCAGCTTGCTCGAATCTAGAACCGGGGAGCTGTTTTTT. Its protein product is CASSLLESRTGELFF.

The V call is TRBV27, the J call TRBJ1-5; D may be TRBD1 (5 bases). The V end lost 5 bases, the J end lost 4 bases, and 15 bases lay between the germline ends. From germline, CDR1 is MNHEY and CDR2 SMNVEV (reference sequence). The CDR3 sequence is 15 residues long. The chain's CDR3 is CASSQLPGFNQPQHF. DNA for the CDR3: TGTGCCAGCAGTCAACTGCCAGGGTTTAATCAGCCCCAGCATTTT.

This clone has only a few counts. The V gene is TRBV25-1, the J gene TRBJ2-3, with D unresolved. With 3 bases removed from V and 5 bases from J, the gap between germline ends came to 3 bases. The CDR3 is 11 residues long. The V gene's germline CDR1 is MGHDK and CDR2 SYGVNS. In DNA, the CDR3 is TGTGCCAGCAGTGATCTAGATACGCAGTATTTT. Amino acid sequence: CASSDLDTQYF.

On this clone: A read error may produce the germline difference seen at one junction end. The rearrangement uses TRBV2 and TRBJ2-5, with TRBD2 matching over 15 bases. The CDR3 sequence is 15 residues long. CDR1 SNHLY and CDR2 FYNNEI come from the germline V gene. CDR3 protein: CASMFPGTSGGRLNF. The CDR3 DNA reads TGTGCCAGCATGTTTCCCGGGACTAGCGGGGGGCGACTGAACTTC.

V gene TRBV11-2 combines with J gene TRBJ2-5; TRBD2 aligns across 9 bases. Trimming cost V 5 bases and J 2 bases; bases outside gene matches: 6. Germline values: CDR1 SGHAT, CDR2 FQNNGV. The length of the CDR3 is 15 residues. The CDR3 DNA sequence: TGTGCCAGCAGCGAGCAAACTAGCGGGCAAGAGACCCAGTACTTC. Protein: CASSEQTSGQETQYF.